This T cell receptor (beta chain) was obtained from a study of blood T cell repertoires in COVID-19. Study at large: The analysed material was cDNA or gDNA that came from T cells, B-cell-depleted T cells, or PBMCs.

What the recovered Cohort 3 donors had was two negative PCRs, clearance, or symptom resolution. The CDR3 is made up of 13 amino acids. V was cut by 8 bases and J by 5 bases, with 16 bases left in between. This table comes from immunoSEQ multiplex PCR, and its TCRdb copy is limited to in-frame clones, with some not included. The sample has 250,000 to 300,000 clones, about 93% seen once. This chain uses TRBV12-3 or TRBV12-4 with TRBJ2-7; possibly TRBD1 for D (6 bases). The receptor was derived from a woman in her 30s who had recovered from COVID-19. The sample comprised PBMCs or T cells enriched from blood (not recorded which). CDR3 protein: CASRAGAAHEQYF. In DNA form, the CDR3 reads TGTGCCAGCCGGGCAGGGGCGGCACACGAGCAGTACTTC.